The source of this TCR beta chain is a study of post-analysis software for immune sequencing data. About the research overall: Patients with relapsing-remitting, secondary progressive and progressive-relapsing multiple sclerosis courses were all represented.

This CDR3 is 15 amino acids long. J lost 4 bases, V lost 3 bases, and 7 bases had no gene match. Per the germline V gene, CDR1 is MDHEN and CDR2 is SYDVKM. Each TCR beta cDNA library carried unique molecular identifiers. One entry per CDR3 protein, called by TCRdb with MiXCR from the PCR reads. The data show roughly 650,000 distinct CDR3 sequences, approximately 59% seen once. A note on this clonotype: Its antigen is not known.

Study observations and caveats: Patients carried five TRBV segments more frequently than controls did, and TRBV5-6, TRBV5-1 and TRBV20-1 were among them. Samples made in the same batch grouped tightly together by F measure. In multiple sclerosis, normalized Chao1 diversity was significantly below that of controls.

V usage is TRBV28 and J usage is TRBJ2-3; the match to TRBD2 covers 7 bases. The origin of this receptor is a girl aged 2-10 years with multiple sclerosis. Sample: blood. CDR3 region: CASSFRLADADTQYF. In nucleotides, the CDR3 is TGTGCCAGCAGTTTTAGGCTAGCGGACGCAGATACGCAGTATTTT.